Below are 4 T cell receptor beta chains sequenced from a single sample in a study of T cell responses to AZD1222 COVID-19 vaccine. The repertoire was sequenced with immunoSEQ multiplex PCR; TCRdb's copy has only in-frame clones and lacks some. The sample has 150,000 or so clones, about nine tenths seen once. Here the sequenced sample was peripheral blood, taken on day 0 of AZD1222 vaccination. The receptors come from an adult in good health.

J is TRBJ2-2 and V is TRBV15, with TRBD2 identical over 8 bases. V lost 3 bases to trimming and J lost 0 bases; unmatched junction nucleotides: 3. CDR1 is LNHNV and CDR2 is YYDKDF in the germline V gene (reference sequence). This CDR3 is built from 16 residues. The CDR3 DNA reads TGTGCCACCAGCAGGAGCGGGGGTGCGAACACCGGGGAGCTGTTTTTT. Encoded protein: CATSRSGGANTGELFF. The variable domain in full, completed from reference TRBV15 and TRBJ2-2, reads DAMVIQNPRYQVTQFGKPVTLSCSQTLNHNVMYWYQQKSSQAPKLLFHYYDKDFNNEADTPDNFQSRRPNTSFCFLDIRSPGLGDTAMYLCATSRSGGANTGELFFGEGSRLTVL.

This clone occurred once. The chain combines TRBV19 with TRBJ2-7; D unresolved. There are 13 residues in the CDR3. Per germline, CDR1 LNHDA and CDR2 SQIVND (reference sequence). Trimming left V 5 bases short and J 3 bases short, with 11 bases between. The CDR3 reads CASSLRPGYEQYF. The CDR3 DNA reads as TGTGCCAGTAGTCTCAGGCCAGGCTACGAGCAGTACTTC. Together with reference TRBV19 and TRBJ2-7, the CDR3 gives the full variable domain: DGGITQSPKYLFRKEGQNVTLSCEQNLNHDAMYWYRQDPGQGLRLIYYSQIVNDFQKGDIAEGYSVSREKKESFPLTVTSAQKNPTAFYLCASSLRPGYEQYFGPGTRLTVT.

The sample holds one count of this clone. The V and J genes are TRBV5-6 and TRBJ2-5; no definite D call. The CDR3 contains 13 residues. Germline CDR1 is SGHDT and CDR2 is YYEEEE. Trimming pared 1 base from V and 5 bases from J, leaving 9 bases between. The CDR3 region has the DNA TGTGCCAGCAGCTTGTTAGTTACGGAGACCCAGTACTTC. It yields the protein CASSLLVTETQYF.

The sample holds one count of this clone. The chain links TRBV2 to TRBJ1-1, with TRBD1 as a possible D gene (6 bases). Germline V lookup: CDR1 SNHLY, CDR2 FYNNEI. The CDR3 runs 14 residues. V lost 5 bases, J lost 0 bases, and 10 bases lay in between. Here the CDR3 DNA reads TGTGCCAGCAGTACAGGGCACATGAACACTGAAGCTTTCTTT. Residues: CASSTGHMNTEAFF.